This T cell receptor (beta chain) originates from a study of cytomegalovirus exposure and HLA in healthy donors. Overall study context: Some 85 million unique TCRs, all from HLA-typed donors, were included in an early release of the data. Overall study findings and caveats: In an earlier analysis, in 620 or so donors, most V segments appeared productive either ~87% or ~30% of the time. Sequencing depth roughly uniform across donors was assumed in presence/absence analyses.

The study ran its PCR with 60 Vbeta and 13 Jbeta primers. Using immunoSEQ multiplex PCR, the repertoire was profiled, and TCRdb retains in-frame clones only, with some absent. The data contain more than 85,000 clones, less than 80% of them singletons. About this clone: What it recognizes is unknown.

Sequencing was done on a sample of PBMCs. The clonotype comes from a man aged 35 to 55 in good health and CMV-seronegative.

The CDR3 spells CASQGDRLSTDTQYF. The CDR3 nucleotides read TGTGCCAGCCAGGGGGATCGCCTCAGCACAGATACGCAGTATTTT. J is TRBJ2-3 and V is TRBV2, with 7 bases lining up with TRBD1. This CDR3 is built from 15 residues. Germline CDR1 SNHLY, CDR2 FYNNEI. J was trimmed by 0 bases and V by 8 bases; bases with no gene match: 8. Combining the CDR3 with reference TRBV2 and TRBJ2-3 gives the whole variable domain EPEVTQTPSHQVTQMGQEVILRCVPISNHLYFYWYRQILGQKVEFLVSFYNNEISEKSEIFDDQFSVERPDGSNFTLKIRSTKLEDSAMYFCASQGDRLSTDTQYFGPGTRLTVL.